This paragraph covers one T cell receptor beta chain sequence. The target antigen is unknown. The data were produced by immunoSEQ multiplex PCR, yet TCRdb's version contains in-frame clones alone and is incomplete. The sample lists tens of thousands of clones, approximately 91% occurring once. The record originates from a study of T cell responses to AZD1222 COVID-19 vaccine. Background on the study: Pooled in the analysis were second doses at about 4 or about 12 weeks. Findings and caveats of the study: Spike-spanning, vaccine-associated CD4 TCRs were dominant at 160-218 and 743-854. Scientists sampled the repertoires only once the peak T cell response had passed.

The sequenced sample was peripheral blood, obtained on day 0 of AZD1222 vaccination. This receptor was identified in an adult in good health.

Here the CDR3 DNA reads TGTGCCAGCAGCCCGTATCGGACAGGGCATGGCTACACCTTC. Translation gives CASSPYRTGHGYTF. The chain combines TRBV7-2 with TRBJ1-2, with TRBD1 identical over 8 bases. The ends lost 5 bases at V and 6 bases at J; junction bases unmatched: 8. Germline loops: CDR1 SGHTA, CDR2 FQGNSA. The CDR3 is 14 amino acids.